This T cell receptor beta chain was found in a study of blood T cell repertoires in COVID-19. Authors' data handling: Scientists estimated how many nucleated cells there were by amplifying reference gene primers. Method: immunoSEQ multiplex PCR; TCRdb's copy keeps in-frame clones and lacks some. Clonal size and the V and J genes are those of that table, whereas D and trimming came from the DNA. The data contain under 400,000 clones, 90% of them seen just once; the ten biggest clones take up 6.5% to 8%. V was cut by 2 bases and J by 2 bases, with 6 bases left in between. Per germline, CDR1 SGHAT and CDR2 FQDESV (reference sequence). The CDR3 consists of 13 residues.

The sample taken for sequencing was peripheral blood. The V gene is TRBV11-1, the J gene TRBJ1-2, with D hard to call. This sequence was found in a man younger than 35 with active or convalescent COVID-19. The CDR3 sequence: CASSLQANYGYTF. The CDR3 DNA sequence: TGTGCCAGCAGCTTACAGGCGAACTATGGCTACACCTTC.